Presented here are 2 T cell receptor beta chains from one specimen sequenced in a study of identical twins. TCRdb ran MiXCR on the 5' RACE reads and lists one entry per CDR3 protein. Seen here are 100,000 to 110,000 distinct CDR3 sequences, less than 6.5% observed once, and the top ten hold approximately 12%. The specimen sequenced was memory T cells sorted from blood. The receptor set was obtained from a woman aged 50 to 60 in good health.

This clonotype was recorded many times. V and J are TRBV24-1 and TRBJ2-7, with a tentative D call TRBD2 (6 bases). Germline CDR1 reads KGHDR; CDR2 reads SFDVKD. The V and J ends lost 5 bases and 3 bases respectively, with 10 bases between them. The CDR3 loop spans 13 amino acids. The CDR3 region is CATSGVSGYEQYF. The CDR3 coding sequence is TGTGCCACCAGTGGTGTTAGCGGCTACGAGCAGTACTTC.

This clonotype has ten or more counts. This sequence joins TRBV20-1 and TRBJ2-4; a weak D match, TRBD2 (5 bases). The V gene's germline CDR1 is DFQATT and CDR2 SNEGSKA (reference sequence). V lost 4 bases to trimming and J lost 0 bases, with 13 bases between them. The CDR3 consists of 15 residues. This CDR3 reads CSAIALGLAKNIQYF. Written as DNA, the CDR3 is TGCAGTGCTATAGCACTAGGCTTAGCCAAAAACATTCAGTACTTC.